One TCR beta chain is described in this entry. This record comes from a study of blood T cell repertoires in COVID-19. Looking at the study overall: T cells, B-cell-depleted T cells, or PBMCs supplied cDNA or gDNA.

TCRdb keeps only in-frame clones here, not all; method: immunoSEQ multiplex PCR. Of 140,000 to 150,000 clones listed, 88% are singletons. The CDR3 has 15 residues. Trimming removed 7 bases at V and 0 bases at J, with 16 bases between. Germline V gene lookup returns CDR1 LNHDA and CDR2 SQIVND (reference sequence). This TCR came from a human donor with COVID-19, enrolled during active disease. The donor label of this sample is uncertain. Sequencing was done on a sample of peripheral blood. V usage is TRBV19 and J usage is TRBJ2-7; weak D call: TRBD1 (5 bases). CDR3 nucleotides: TGTGCCAGTACCCCCCACGACAGAGGCTCCTACGAGCAGTACTTC. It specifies CASTPHDRGSYEQYF.